This entry describes one T cell receptor (beta chain). Profiling relied on immunoSEQ multiplex PCR, and the TCRdb table lists in-frame clones only, not all of them. This table holds roughly 100,000 clones, about 90% found once. The data originate from a study of T cell responses to AZD1222 COVID-19 vaccine. This CDR3 is built from 16 residues. Germline CDR1 and CDR2: SGHVS and FNYEAQ. Trimming took 2 bases from V and 4 from J, leaving 17 bases between them. This sequence originates from an adult who received the AZD1222 COVID-19 vaccine. This specimen was peripheral blood, taken 28 days after the second AZD1222 dose. The chain couples TRBV7-6 to TRBJ1-1; D might be TRBD1 (5 bases). The CDR3 nucleotides are TGTGCCAGCAGCTTAATGGACGGGGCTCTGGGCACTGAAGCTTTCTTT. Encoded protein: CASSLMDGALGTEAFF.